This entry lists 6 T cell receptor beta chains sequenced from one sample in a study of type 1 and type 2 diabetes patients. Amplification started from genomic DNA. Amplification of the beta chain CDR3 used 30 forward and 13 reverse multiplex primers. From the multiplex PCR reads, TCRdb called clonotypes with MiXCR, one entry per CDR3 protein. This table holds about 250,000 distinct CDR3 sequences, around 47% found once. Sequencing was performed on peripheral blood mononuclear cells (PBMCs). These receptor sequences come from a man aged 18 to 35 with type 2 diabetes.

For the CDR3, the DNA is TGTGCCAGCAGTACCGGAGGATGGGAAGAGACCCAGTACTTC. This encodes CASSTGGWEETQYF. The V and J genes are TRBV28 and TRBJ2-5, with a tentative D call TRBD2 (5 bases). CDR3 length: 14 residues. The V end lost 5 bases, the J end lost 3 bases, and 13 bases lay between the germline ends. The germline V gene has CDR1 MDHEN and CDR2 SYDVKM.

The V and J genes are TRBV30 and TRBJ2-5, with TRBD2 matching over 13 bases. This CDR3 comprises 17 residues. The trim removed 3 bases at V and 3 bases at J, leaving 10 bases unmatched. Germline V gene lookup returns CDR1 GTSNPN and CDR2 SVGIG (reference sequence). DNA for the CDR3: TGTGCCTGGAGCTCCGGGAGACTAGCGGGGGGCGAAGAGACCCAGTACTTC. Protein: CAWSSGRLAGGEETQYF. The full variable domain, rest sourced from reference TRBV30 and TRBJ2-5, is SQTIHQWPATLVQPVGSPLSLECTVEGTSNPNLYWYRQAAGRGLQLLFYSVGIGQISSEVPQNLSASRPQDRQFILSSKKLLLSDSGFYLCAWSSGRLAGGEETQYFGPGTRLLVL.

This rearrangement joins TRBV28 to TRBJ1-2; 7 nucleotides align to TRBD1. V trimming: 6 bases; J trimming: 4 bases; junction bases outside the gene matches: 17. This CDR3 contains 17 residues. The germline CDR1 and CDR2 sequences are MDHEN and SYDVKM. The CDR3 here is CASSSRNVGGASYGYTF. DNA for the CDR3: TGTGCCAGCAGCTCCAGGAACGTAGGGGGCGCGAGCTATGGCTACACCTTC.

This chain uses TRBV4-2 with TRBJ2-5; a weak D match, TRBD1 (6 bases). The ends were cut back, 6 bases at V and 2 bases at J, with 13 bases in the middle. CDR3 length equals 14 residues. Germline lookup yields CDR1 LGHNA and CDR2 YNFKEQ. CDR3 DNA sequence: TGTGCCAGCAGTTCCGGGACACAGCAAGAGACCCAGTACTTC. It is translated as CASSSGTQQETQYF.

This rearrangement joins TRBV7-2 to TRBJ1-2; possible D gene TRBD1, 5 bases. V was pared by 4 bases and J by 5 bases, with 29 bases between. The CDR3 extends over 19 amino acids. The germline CDR1 and CDR2 sequences are SGHTA and FQGNSA. The CDR3 reads CASSSYTPSGTGRQYGYTF. CDR3 sequence (DNA): TGTGCCAGCAGCTCCTATACTCCATCAGGGACCGGGCGCCAATATGGCTACACCTTC.

The sample holds one count of this clonotype. This clone may be a read error of a much larger clone one base away. V is TRBV14 and J is TRBJ2-7; TRBD1 matches at 9 bases. The last part of the DNA fits TRBJ2-1 better; the J call may be wrong. Per the germline V gene, CDR1 is SGHDN and CDR2 is FVKESK. CDR3 length: 14 amino acids. DNA for the CDR3: TGTGCCAGCAGCCAAGGAACAGGGGGCTACGAGCAGTTCTTC. It yields the protein CASSQGTGGYEQFF.